This T cell receptor (beta chain) is from a study of tumor-infiltrating lymphocytes in primary liver carcinoma. A primer in the constant region served to generate TCR beta cDNA from about 470 ng of total RNA. Researchers made the TCR beta libraries by running three nested multiplex PCR rounds with slightly modified ARM-PCR. A C-beta reverse primer and TRBV1-TRBV30 forward primers served in each of the first two PCR rounds, at approximately 10 cycles apiece. TCRdb passed the multiplex PCR reads through MiXCR, listing each CDR3 protein once. The sample includes about 75,000 distinct CDR3 sequences, 69% of them seen just once. Starting material for RNA and DNA co-extraction consisted of about 20-33 mg of unsorted bulk tissue. There are a few counts of this clonotype. Likely a read error: the CDR3 ends without its conserved phenylalanine or tryptophan. Trimming stripped 6 bases from V and 1 base from J, with 10 bases between. The CDR3 totals 13 residues. Per germline, CDR1 SGHAT and CDR2 FQDESV (reference sequence).

Sequences were obtained from tumor-adjacent normal liver tissue. The chain joins TRBV11-1 to TRBJ2-7; D ambiguous. The sequence was collected from a man aged 35-49 years with primary liver carcinoma and hepatitis B virus infection. The DNA for the CDR3 is TGTGCCAGCAGGGGGAAGCTATCCTACGAGCAGTACCTC. Translated, it gives CASRGKLSYEQYL.